These 22 T cell receptor beta chains originate from one sample sequenced in a study of cytomegalovirus exposure and HLA in healthy donors. In the PCR, 60 Vbeta and 13 Jbeta primers were used. TCRdb's table, derived via immunoSEQ multiplex PCR, lists solely in-frame clones and lacks some. This table lists roughly 120,000 clones. Sequences were obtained from PBMCs. Source of these receptors: a man aged 18 to 30 in good health and CMV-seronegative.

The chain uses TRBV5-1 and TRBJ2-7, with 7 nucleotides matching TRBD1. Losses at the gene ends were 0 bases for V and 3 bases for J; bases not matched to a gene: 3. The germline V gene has CDR1 SGHRS and CDR2 YFSETQ. The CDR3 has 14 amino acids. The CDR3 loop is CASSLGQGLYEQYF. In DNA, the CDR3 is TGCGCCAGCAGCTTGGGACAGGGTCTCTACGAGCAGTACTTC.

The V and J genes are TRBV14 and TRBJ2-1, with 7 positions matching TRBD2. Germline V gene sequence: CDR1 SGHDN, CDR2 FVKESK. The ends lost 4 bases at V and 8 bases at J; junction bases unmatched: 11. The CDR3 totals 15 residues. CDR3 protein: CASSRVTSYFDEQFF. The CDR3 nucleotides are TGTGCCAGCAGCCGGGTGACTAGCTATTTCGATGAGCAGTTCTTC.

The chain links TRBV14 to TRBJ2-5; D possibly corresponds to TRBD2 (7 bases). The J call is in doubt because the DNA end fits TRBJ2-7 better. CDR1 is SGHDN and CDR2 is FVKESK in the germline V gene. The CDR3 contains 16 residues. Here the CDR3 reads CASSQGRTGRGHEQYF. The DNA for the CDR3 is TGTGCCAGCAGCCAAGGAAGAACAGGGAGGGGCCACGAGCAGTACTTC.

This rearrangement joins TRBV27 to TRBJ2-7, with 12 nucleotides matching TRBD1. Losses at the gene ends were 6 bases for V and 7 bases for J; bases not matched to a gene: 4. The CDR3 spans 13 residues. Germline CDR1 is MNHEY and CDR2 is SMNVEV (reference sequence). CDR3 in DNA: TGTGCCAGCAGCGGGGACAGGGGGCTAGAGCAGTACTTC. This translates into CASSGDRGLEQYF.

This rearrangement joins TRBV4-1 to TRBJ2-5, with a tentative D call TRBD1 (6 bases). The DNA end favors TRBJ2-7, so the J call may be wrong. The germline V gene encodes CDR1 MGHRA and CDR2 YSYEKL. This CDR3 comprises 13 residues. The CDR3 coding sequence is TGCGCCAGCAGCCAAGTCGGGACATCCGAGCAGTACTTC. Its protein is CASSQVGTSEQYF.

The DNA for the CDR3 is TGTGCCAGCAGCCAAGGGAGGACCTGGGAGACCCAGTACTTC. Protein product: CASSQGRTWETQYF. V usage is TRBV7-2 and J usage is TRBJ2-5, with D tentatively TRBD2 (6 bases). Looked up from germline, CDR1 is SGHTA and CDR2 is FQGNSA. The V end lost 5 bases, the J end lost 5 bases, and 15 bases lay between the germline ends. CDR3 size: 14 residues.

The J gene is TRBJ2-7, the V gene TRBV4-1, with a possible D match to TRBD1 (5 bases). V was trimmed by 1 base and J by 2 bases, leaving 12 bases between them. The CDR3 runs to 15 residues. Germline V gene lookup returns CDR1 MGHRA and CDR2 YSYEKL. CDR3 bases: TGCGCCAGCAGCCAAGTAATAGGGGTGACCTACGAGCAGTACTTC. As protein: CASSQVIGVTYEQYF.

The J gene is TRBJ2-5, the V gene TRBV19; 15 nucleotides line up with TRBD2. Germline V gene lookup returns CDR1 LNHDA and CDR2 SQIVND (reference sequence). CDR3 length: 17 residues. Germline trimming cut 4 bases from V and 3 bases from J; bases unmatched to any gene: 6. CDR3 coding DNA: TGTGCCAGTAGTACCTGGACTAGCGGGGGGGAGGAAGAGACCCAGTACTTC. It yields the protein CASSTWTSGGEEETQYF.

The chain couples TRBV29-1 to TRBJ1-1, with D maybe TRBD1 (6 bases). V was pared by 5 bases and J by 4 bases, with 20 bases between. CDR1 and CDR2 from the germline V gene are SQVTM and ANQGSEA. The CDR3 totals 15 residues. CDR3 amino acids: CSVTRRTDPSTEAFF. Written as DNA, the CDR3 is TGCAGCGTTACCCGCCGGACAGACCCCAGCACTGAAGCTTTCTTT.

The genes are TRBV4-2 and TRBJ2-3; 10 bases map to TRBD2. Germline trimming cut 0 bases from V and 0 bases from J; bases unmatched to any gene: 9. The CDR3 covers 19 residues. Germline values: CDR1 LGHNA, CDR2 YNFKEQ. CDR3 region: CASSQDPSGGAVSTDTQYF. CDR3 nucleotide sequence: TGTGCCAGCAGCCAAGATCCCAGCGGGGGGGCCGTTAGCACAGATACGCAGTATTTT.

The CDR3: CASSPTGVGYGYTF. As DNA, the CDR3 is TGTGCCAGCAGCCCAACAGGGGTCGGCTATGGCTACACCTTC. The rearrangement uses TRBV13 and TRBJ1-2, with 7 bases identical to TRBD1. V was clipped by 5 bases and J by 4 bases; unmatched bases: 7. Germline V gives CDR1 PRHDT, CDR2 FYEKMQ (reference sequence). CDR3 length: 14 amino acids.

V gene TRBV7-8 combines with J gene TRBJ1-1; D uncertain. V lost 2 bases and J 0 bases, leaving 10 bases between the germline ends. Germline V CDR1 and CDR2: SGHVS, FQNEAQ. This CDR3 has 15 residues. The CDR3 is CASSLKFQMNTEAFF. The CDR3 region has the DNA TGTGCCAGCAGCTTAAAGTTCCAGATGAACACTGAAGCTTTCTTT.

The V gene is TRBV27, the J gene TRBJ1-4; D ambiguous. Germline V gene sequence: CDR1 MNHEY, CDR2 SMNVEV (reference sequence). The CDR3 has 13 residues. The ends were cut back, 6 bases at V and 5 bases at J, with 10 bases in the middle. CDR3 nucleotides: TGTGCCAGCAGACCAGGTACCAATGAAAAACTGTTTTTT. This codes for CASRPGTNEKLFF.

This CDR3 reads CASSLDSSGNTIYF. As DNA, the CDR3 is TGTGCCAGCAGTCTTGACAGCTCTGGAAACACCATATATTTT. V usage is TRBV27 and J usage is TRBJ1-3; TRBD1 might be the D (5 bases). Trimming stripped 5 bases from V and 0 bases from J, with 8 bases between. This CDR3 has 14 amino acids. CDR1 is MNHEY, CDR2 SMNVEV, per germline (reference sequence).

CDR3 in amino acids: CASSPTGSEQFF. In DNA, the CDR3 is TGTGCCAGCAGCCCTACAGGATCCGAGCAGTTCTTC. The chain carries TRBV9 and TRBJ2-1; perhaps TRBD1 as D (5 bases). Trimming removed 4 bases from V and 10 bases from J, with 12 bases in between. The CDR3 is 12 residues long. Germline V gene data show CDR1 as SGDLS and CDR2 as YYNGEE.

J is TRBJ1-6 and V is TRBV5-1; 11 bases match TRBD1. CDR1 is SGHRS and CDR2 is YFSETQ in the germline V gene. The CDR3 length is 16 residues. After removal of 0 bases from V and 9 bases from J, the junction contained 5 bases not matched to a gene. In DNA form, the CDR3 reads TGCGCCAGCAGCTTGGGGGGACAGGGGGAAGGTTCACCCCTCCACTTT. This translates into CASSLGGQGEGSPLHF.

Written as DNA, the CDR3 is TGCAGTGCTCTCCAGCAAGAGACCCAGTACTTC. Residues: CSALQQETQYF. The chain has TRBV20-1 and TRBJ2-5; D is ambiguous. In germline, CDR1 is DFQATT, CDR2 SNEGSKA (reference sequence). Trimming removed 5 bases at V and 2 bases at J, with 6 bases between. This CDR3 is 11 amino acids long.

The chain has TRBV6-5 and TRBJ2-5; D is perhaps TRBD1 (6 bases). The J call is doubtful: the DNA matches TRBJ2-7 better. The CDR3 has 15 amino acids. Germline V gene data show CDR1 as MNHEY and CDR2 as SVGAGI. The CDR3 bases are TGTGCCAGCAGCCGACCCGGACAGAGCTCCTACGAGCAGTACTTC. Translated: CASSRPGQSSYEQYF.

The genes are TRBV7-8 and TRBJ1-5, with 7 bases identical to TRBD1. V gave up 5 bases and J gave up 2 bases; unmatched junction bases: 9. The germline V gene has CDR1 SGHVS and CDR2 FQNEAQ. This CDR3 contains 16 residues. The CDR3: CASSTHKDRRNQPQHF. The CDR3 DNA is TGTGCCAGCAGCACACACAAGGACAGGCGCAATCAGCCCCAGCATTTT.

The chain carries TRBV7-2 and TRBJ2-1; TRBD2 matches at 8 bases. Germline CDR1 and CDR2: SGHTA and FQGNSA. The CDR3 has 16 residues. The V and J ends lost 1 base and 4 bases, in that order; junction bases with no gene match: 6. The CDR3 DNA sequence: TGTGCCAGCAGCTTAGTGGATAGCGGGACTTACAATGAGCAGTTCTTC. Translated: CASSLVDSGTYNEQFF.

This chain joins TRBV27 and TRBJ2-2, with 10 bases that match TRBD2. There are 17 residues in the CDR3. The V and J ends lost 1 base and 1 base, in that order; junction bases with no gene match: 3. The germline CDR1 and CDR2 sequences are MNHEY and SMNVEV (reference sequence). In DNA form, the CDR3 reads TGTGCCAGCAGTTTATGGGCTAGCGGGAGGAACACCGGGGAGCTGTTTTTT. Translating it yields CASSLWASGRNTGELFF.

The V gene is TRBV15, the J gene TRBJ1-5; tentatively, D is TRBD1 (6 bases). Germline-derived CDR1 and CDR2 are LNHNV and YYDKDF (reference sequence). The V end was cut by 3 bases, the J end by 1 base, with 7 bases between. This CDR3 is built from 14 residues. Here the CDR3 reads CATSSRGSNQPQHF. DNA for the CDR3: TGTGCCACCAGCAGCAGGGGAAGCAATCAGCCCCAGCATTTT.